Described below is a single TCR beta chain sequence and its context. Its specificity is not known. This sample is part of a study of OX40 agonist ivuxolimab in advanced cancers. The overall study: Age averaged about 62 years (range roughly 23 to 85), and just over 80% were male.

The CDR3 extends over 14 amino acids. Per the germline V gene, CDR1 is MDHEN and CDR2 is SYDVKM. The V and J ends lost 6 bases and 11 bases, in that order; junction bases with no gene match: 12. Data came from immunoSEQ multiplex PCR; TCRdb stores just in-frame clones and leaves some out. This table holds 60,000 to 75,000 clones, around 88% found once. Whole-study results and caveats: Among patients with partial responses at 0.1-3.0 mg/kg, clonal expansion was among the lowest. Antigens targeted by the expanded peripheral T cells were not determined.

The receptor comes from an adult with an advanced solid tumor such as melanoma, head and neck, liver or kidney cancer. The sample here was CD4+ or CD8+ T cells sorted from blood, taken in a trial of the OX40 agonist ivuxolimab. The chain employs TRBV28 and TRBJ1-5, with 8 bases aligning to TRBD1. The CDR3 reads CASSPGQAVGSQHF. The CDR3 DNA sequence: TGTGCCAGCAGCCCGGGACAGGCAGTTGGGTCCCAGCATTTT.